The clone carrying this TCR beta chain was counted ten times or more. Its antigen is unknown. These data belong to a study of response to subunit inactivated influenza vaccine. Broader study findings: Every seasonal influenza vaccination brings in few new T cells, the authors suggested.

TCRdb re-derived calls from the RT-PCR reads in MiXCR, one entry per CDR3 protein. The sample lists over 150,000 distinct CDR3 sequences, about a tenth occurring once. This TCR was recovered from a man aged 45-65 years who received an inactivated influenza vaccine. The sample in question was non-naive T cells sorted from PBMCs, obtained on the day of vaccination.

Here the CDR3 reads CASSFSPRLNTEAFF. CDR3 nucleotide sequence: TGTGCCAGCAGTTTTTCCCCTCGTCTGAACACTGAAGCTTTCTTT. The chain couples TRBV27 to TRBJ1-1; D remains unclear. Trimming took 3 bases from V and 0 from J, leaving 11 bases between them. The length of the CDR3 is 15 residues. In germline, CDR1 is MNHEY, CDR2 SMNVEV (reference sequence).